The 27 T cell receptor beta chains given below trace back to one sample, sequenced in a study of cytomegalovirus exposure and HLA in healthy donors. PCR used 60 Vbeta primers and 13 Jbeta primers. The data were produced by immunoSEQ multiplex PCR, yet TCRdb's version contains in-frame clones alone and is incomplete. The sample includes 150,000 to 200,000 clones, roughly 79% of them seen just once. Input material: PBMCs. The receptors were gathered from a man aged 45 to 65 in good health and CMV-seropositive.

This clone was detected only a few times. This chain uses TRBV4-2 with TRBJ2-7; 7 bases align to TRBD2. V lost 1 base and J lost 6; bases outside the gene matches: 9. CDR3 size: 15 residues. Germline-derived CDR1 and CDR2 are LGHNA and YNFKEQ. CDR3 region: CASSQGQSGRIEQYF. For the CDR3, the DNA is TGTGCCAGCAGCCAAGGACAATCCGGGAGGATCGAGCAGTACTTC.

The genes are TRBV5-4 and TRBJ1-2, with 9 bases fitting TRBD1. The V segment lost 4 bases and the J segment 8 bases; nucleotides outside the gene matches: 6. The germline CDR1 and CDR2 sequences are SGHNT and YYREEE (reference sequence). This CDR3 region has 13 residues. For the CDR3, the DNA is TGTGCCAGCAGCGGTAACAGGGGGCAGGGCTACACCTTC. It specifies CASSGNRGQGYTF.

This CDR3 reads CASRNTQVANTEAFF. The CDR3 DNA is TGTGCCAGCAGAAATACACAGGTAGCGAACACTGAAGCTTTCTTT. This sequence joins TRBV6-5 and TRBJ1-1; D perhaps matches TRBD1 (5 bases). Germline V lookup: CDR1 MNHEY, CDR2 SVGAGI. The length of the CDR3 is 15 residues. Trimming left V 6 bases short and J 1 base short, with 15 bases between.

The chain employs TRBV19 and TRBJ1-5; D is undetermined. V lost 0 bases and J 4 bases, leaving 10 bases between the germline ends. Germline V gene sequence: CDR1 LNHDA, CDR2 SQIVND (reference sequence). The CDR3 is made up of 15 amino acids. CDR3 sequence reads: CASSIDGLPNQPQHF. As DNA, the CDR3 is TGTGCCAGTAGTATAGATGGACTGCCAAATCAGCCCCAGCATTTT. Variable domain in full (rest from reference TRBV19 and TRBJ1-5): DGGITQSPKYLFRKEGQNVTLSCEQNLNHDAMYWYRQDPGQGLRLIYYSQIVNDFQKGDIAEGYSVSREKKESFPLTVTSAQKNPTAFYLCASSIDGLPNQPQHFGDGTRLSIL.

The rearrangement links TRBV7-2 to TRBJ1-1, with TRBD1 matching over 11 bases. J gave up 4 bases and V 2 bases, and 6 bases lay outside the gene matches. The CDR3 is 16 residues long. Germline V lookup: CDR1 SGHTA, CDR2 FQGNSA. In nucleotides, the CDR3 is TGTGCCAGCAGCTTATCAGGACAGGGGGCAGGCACTGAAGCTTTCTTT. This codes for CASSLSGQGAGTEAFF.

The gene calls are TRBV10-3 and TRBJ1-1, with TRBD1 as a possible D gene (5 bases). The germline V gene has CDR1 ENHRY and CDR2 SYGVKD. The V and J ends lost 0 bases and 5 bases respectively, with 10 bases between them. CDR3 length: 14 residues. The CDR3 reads CAISESQGKTEAFF. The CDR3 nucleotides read TGTGCCATCAGTGAGTCGCAGGGTAAGACTGAAGCTTTCTTT.

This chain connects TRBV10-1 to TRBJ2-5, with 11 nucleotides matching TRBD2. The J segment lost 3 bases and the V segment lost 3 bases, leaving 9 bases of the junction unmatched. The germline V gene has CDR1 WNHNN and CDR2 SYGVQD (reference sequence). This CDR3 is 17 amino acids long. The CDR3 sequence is CASSEASGGRDKETQYF. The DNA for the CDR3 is TGCGCCAGCAGTGAAGCTAGCGGGGGGCGAGACAAAGAGACCCAGTACTTC.

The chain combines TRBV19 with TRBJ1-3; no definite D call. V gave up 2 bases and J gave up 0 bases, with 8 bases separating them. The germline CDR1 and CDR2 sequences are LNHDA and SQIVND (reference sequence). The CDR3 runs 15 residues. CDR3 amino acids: CASSIQDFSGNTIYF. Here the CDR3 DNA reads TGTGCCAGTAGTATACAGGACTTCTCTGGAAACACCATATATTTT.

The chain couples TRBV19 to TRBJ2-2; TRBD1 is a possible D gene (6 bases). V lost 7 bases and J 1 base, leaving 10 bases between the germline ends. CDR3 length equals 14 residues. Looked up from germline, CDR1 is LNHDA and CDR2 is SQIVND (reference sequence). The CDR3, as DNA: TGTGCCAGTACGTTCAGGGGGAACACCGGGGAGCTGTTTTTT. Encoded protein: CASTFRGNTGELFF.

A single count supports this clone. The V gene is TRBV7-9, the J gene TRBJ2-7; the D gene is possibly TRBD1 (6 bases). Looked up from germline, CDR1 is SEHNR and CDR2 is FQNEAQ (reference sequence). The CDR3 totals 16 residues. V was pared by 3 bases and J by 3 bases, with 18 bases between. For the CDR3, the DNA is TGTGCCAGCAGCTTCTGGTTCCGGGACAAATACTACGAGCAGTACGTC. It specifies CASSFWFRDKYYEQYV.

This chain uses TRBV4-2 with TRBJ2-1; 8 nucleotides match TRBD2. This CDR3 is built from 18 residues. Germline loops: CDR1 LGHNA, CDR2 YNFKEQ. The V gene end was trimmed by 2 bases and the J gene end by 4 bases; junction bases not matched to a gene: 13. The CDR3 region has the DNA TGTGCCAGCAGCCAATCCCTAAGGTACCAGCGGGGGTACAATGAGCAGTTCTTC. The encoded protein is CASSQSLRYQRGYNEQFF.

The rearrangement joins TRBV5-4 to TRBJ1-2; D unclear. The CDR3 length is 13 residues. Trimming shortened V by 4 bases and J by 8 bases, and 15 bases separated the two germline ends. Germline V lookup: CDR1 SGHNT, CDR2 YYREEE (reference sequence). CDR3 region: CASSPIALQGYTF. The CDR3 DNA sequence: TGTGCCAGCAGCCCGATTGCACTTCAAGGCTACACCTTC.

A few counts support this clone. The CDR3 protein is CASSMIRTDQDYGYTF. The CDR3 DNA reads TGTGCCAGTAGTATGATCCGGACAGATCAGGACTATGGCTACACCTTC. This chain joins TRBV19 and TRBJ1-2, with D maybe TRBD1 (6 bases). The CDR3 sequence is 16 residues long. The V gene lost 3 bases and the J gene lost 3 bases, with 17 bases spanning the gap. Per germline, CDR1 LNHDA and CDR2 SQIVND (reference sequence).

The CDR3 sequence: CASSPRTSGNTGELFF. In DNA, the CDR3 is TGTGCCAGCAGCCCGCGGACTAGCGGCAACACCGGGGAGCTGTTTTTT. The chain uses TRBV11-3 and TRBJ2-2; TRBD2 aligns across 10 bases. J lost 2 bases, V lost 5 bases, and 5 bases had no gene match. This CDR3 contains 16 residues. Looked up from germline, CDR1 is SGHNT and CDR2 is YENEEA.

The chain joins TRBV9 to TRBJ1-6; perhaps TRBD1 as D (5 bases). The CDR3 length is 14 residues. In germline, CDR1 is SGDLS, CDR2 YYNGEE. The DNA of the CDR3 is TGTGCGTCCGGGGGGGGTCCCTCTAATTCACCCCTCCACTTT. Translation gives CASGGGPSNSPLHF.

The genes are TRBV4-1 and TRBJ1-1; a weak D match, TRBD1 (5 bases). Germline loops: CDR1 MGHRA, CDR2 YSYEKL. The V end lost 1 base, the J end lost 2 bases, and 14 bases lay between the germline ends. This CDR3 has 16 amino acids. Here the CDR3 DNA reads TGCGCCAGCAGCCAAGCTCCTCAACAGGAAAACACTGAAGCTTTCTTT. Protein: CASSQAPQQENTEAFF.

The CDR3 DNA sequence: TGTGCCATTAGCCCCGGCCAGGGGGCAGGGAGTCACTACGAGCAGTACTTC. Its protein product is CAISPGQGAGSHYEQYF. The V call is TRBV10-3, the J call TRBJ2-7; 8 bases agree with TRBD1. The CDR3 has 17 residues. V dropped 9 bases and J dropped 3; count of bases not matched to a gene: 19. Germline V gene lookup returns CDR1 ENHRY and CDR2 SYGVKD.

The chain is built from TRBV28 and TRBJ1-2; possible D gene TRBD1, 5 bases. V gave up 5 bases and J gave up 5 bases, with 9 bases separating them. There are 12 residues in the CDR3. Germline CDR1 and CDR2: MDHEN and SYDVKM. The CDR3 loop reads CASSTGVYGYTF. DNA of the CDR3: TGTGCCAGCAGTACAGGCGTTTATGGCTACACCTTC.

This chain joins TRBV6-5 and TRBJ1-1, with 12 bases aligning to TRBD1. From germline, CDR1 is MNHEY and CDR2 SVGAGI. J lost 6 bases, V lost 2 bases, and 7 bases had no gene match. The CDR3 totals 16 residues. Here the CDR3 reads CASSYARDRGPAEAFF. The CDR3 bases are TGTGCCAGCAGTTACGCCCGGGACAGGGGGCCCGCTGAAGCTTTCTTT.

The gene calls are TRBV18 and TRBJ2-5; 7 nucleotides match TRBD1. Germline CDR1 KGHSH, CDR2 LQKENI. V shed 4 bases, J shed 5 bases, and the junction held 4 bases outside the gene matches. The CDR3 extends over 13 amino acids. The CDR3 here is CASSLRQGETQYF. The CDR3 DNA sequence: TGTGCCAGCTCACTAAGACAGGGCGAGACCCAGTACTTC. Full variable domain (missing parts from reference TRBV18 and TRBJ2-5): NAGVMQNPRHLVRRRGQEARLRCSPMKGHSHVYWYRQLPEEGLKFMVYLQKENIIDESGMPKERFSAEFPKEGPSILRIQQVVRGDSAAYFCASSLRQGETQYFGPGTRLLVL.

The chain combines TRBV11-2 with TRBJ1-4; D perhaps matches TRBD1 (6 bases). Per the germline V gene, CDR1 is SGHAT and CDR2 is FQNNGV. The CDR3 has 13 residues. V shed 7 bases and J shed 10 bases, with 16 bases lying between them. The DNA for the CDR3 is TGTGCCAGCAACAATCCAGGGGCAAGAAAACTGTTTTTT. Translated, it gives CASNNPGARKLFF.

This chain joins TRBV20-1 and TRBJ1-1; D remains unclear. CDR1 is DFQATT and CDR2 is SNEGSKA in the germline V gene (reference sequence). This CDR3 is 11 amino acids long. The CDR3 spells CSETLDTEAFF. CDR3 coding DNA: TGCAGCGAAACCCTAGACACTGAAGCTTTCTTT.

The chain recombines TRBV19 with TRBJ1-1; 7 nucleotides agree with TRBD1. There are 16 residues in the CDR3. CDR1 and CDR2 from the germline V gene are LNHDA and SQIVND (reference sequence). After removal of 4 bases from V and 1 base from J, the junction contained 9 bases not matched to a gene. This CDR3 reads CASSTRQGKANTEAFF. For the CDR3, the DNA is TGTGCCAGTAGTACCAGACAGGGAAAGGCGAACACTGAAGCTTTCTTT.

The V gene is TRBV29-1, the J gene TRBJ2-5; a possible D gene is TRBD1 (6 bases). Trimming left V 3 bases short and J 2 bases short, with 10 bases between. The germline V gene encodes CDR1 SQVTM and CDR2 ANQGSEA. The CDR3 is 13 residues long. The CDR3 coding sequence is TGCAGCGTTGAGAGGACAGCGCAAGAGACCCAGTACTTC. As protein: CSVERTAQETQYF. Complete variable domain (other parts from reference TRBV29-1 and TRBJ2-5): SAVISQKPSRDICQRGTSLTIQCQVDSQVTMMFWYRQQPGQSLTLIATANQGSEATYESGFVIDKFPISRPNLTFSTLTVSNMSPEDSSIYLCSVERTAQETQYFGPGTRLLVL.

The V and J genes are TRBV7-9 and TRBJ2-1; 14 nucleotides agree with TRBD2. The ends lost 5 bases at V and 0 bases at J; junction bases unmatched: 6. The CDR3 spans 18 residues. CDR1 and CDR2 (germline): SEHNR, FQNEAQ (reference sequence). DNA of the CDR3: TGTGCCAGCAGCCCTGGGACTAGCGGGGGTATCTCCTACAATGAGCAGTTCTTC. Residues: CASSPGTSGGISYNEQFF.

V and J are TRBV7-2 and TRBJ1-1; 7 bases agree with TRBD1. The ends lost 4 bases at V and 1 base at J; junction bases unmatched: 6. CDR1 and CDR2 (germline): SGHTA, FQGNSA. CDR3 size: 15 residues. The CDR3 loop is CASSSKTGTNTEAFF. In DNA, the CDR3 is TGTGCCAGCAGCTCGAAGACAGGGACGAACACTGAAGCTTTCTTT.

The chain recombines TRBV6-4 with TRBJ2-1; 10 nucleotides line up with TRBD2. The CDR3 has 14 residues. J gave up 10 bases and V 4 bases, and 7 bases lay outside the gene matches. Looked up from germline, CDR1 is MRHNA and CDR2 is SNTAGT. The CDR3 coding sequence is TGTGCCAGCAGTGCTCGAGCGGGGGGGACCGAGCAGTTCTTC. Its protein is CASSARAGGTEQFF.